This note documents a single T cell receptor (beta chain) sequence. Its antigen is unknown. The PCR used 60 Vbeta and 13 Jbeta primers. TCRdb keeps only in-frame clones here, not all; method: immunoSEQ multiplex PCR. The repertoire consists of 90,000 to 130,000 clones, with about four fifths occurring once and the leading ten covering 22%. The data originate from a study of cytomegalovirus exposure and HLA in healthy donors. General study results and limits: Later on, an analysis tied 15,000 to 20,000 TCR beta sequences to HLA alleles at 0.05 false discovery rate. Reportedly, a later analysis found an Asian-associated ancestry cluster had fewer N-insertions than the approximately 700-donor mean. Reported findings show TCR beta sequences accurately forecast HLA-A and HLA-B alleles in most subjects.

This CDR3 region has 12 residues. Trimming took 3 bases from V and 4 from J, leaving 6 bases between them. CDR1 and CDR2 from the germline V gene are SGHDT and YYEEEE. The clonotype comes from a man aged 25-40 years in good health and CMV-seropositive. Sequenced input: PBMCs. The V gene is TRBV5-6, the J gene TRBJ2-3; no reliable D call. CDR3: CASSWSPDTQYF. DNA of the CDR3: TGTGCCAGCAGCTGGAGCCCAGATACGCAGTATTTT.